The entry below describes one TCR beta chain. Its antigen is undetermined. The CDR3 does not end in the conserved phenylalanine or tryptophan, so this is likely a read error. Researchers generated TCR beta cDNA from approximately 450 ng of total RNA, relying on a constant-region primer. Libraries covering TCR beta were generated through three nested multiplex PCR rounds (using a slightly modified ARM-PCR). The opening two PCR rounds, roughly 11 cycles each, paired TRBV1-TRBV30 forward primers with a C-beta reverse primer. TCRdb independently ran MiXCR on the multiplex PCR reads; one entry per CDR3 protein. Here the sample spans approximately 79,000 distinct CDR3 sequences, roughly three quarters being singletons. The CDR3 length is 13 residues. Trimming took off 5 bases at V and 4 bases at J, with 10 bases between the two ends. Per the germline V gene, CDR1 is SGHAT and CDR2 is FQNNGV. The record originates from a study of tumor-infiltrating lymphocytes in primary liver carcinoma.

The study's findings and limits: The difference in top-250-clone fraction between tumors and blood was significant, favoring tumors (p = 0.039).

Extraction of RNA together with DNA used about 17-30 mg of unsorted bulk tissue. The receptor's source is a man between 35 and 55 years old with primary liver carcinoma and hepatitis B virus infection. Sequences were obtained from liver tumor tissue from sampling region 4. Subset noted: tumor region T4, right-lateral pole. The chain is built from TRBV11-2 and TRBJ2-3; possible D gene TRBD2, 5 bases. The CDR3 reads CASSPYGADTQYS. Written as DNA, the CDR3 is TGTGCCAGCAGCCCTTACGGGGCAGATACGCAGTATTCT.